This passage covers 27 T cell receptor beta chains from one sample sequenced in a study of cytomegalovirus exposure and HLA in healthy donors. Clones were read by immunoSEQ multiplex PCR, and TCRdb kept only the in-frame ones, dropping some. The top ten hold about 2.1% of the sample, which has some 120,000 clones, approximately 90% seen once. Sequencing was carried out using PBMCs. The receptors were sampled from a young woman in good health and CMV-seronegative.

This chain links TRBV18 with TRBJ1-5; 9 bases agree with TRBD1. This CDR3 is built from 15 residues. Germline CDR1 reads KGHSH; CDR2 reads LQKENI. V lost 2 bases and J lost 6; bases outside the gene matches: 5. CDR3 protein: CASSPGTGSGQPQHF. The CDR3, as DNA: TGTGCCAGCTCACCAGGGACAGGGTCGGGTCAGCCCCAGCATTTT.

The chain joins TRBV5-4 to TRBJ1-3, with 8 positions matching TRBD1. CDR3 length: 14 amino acids. Germline V gene lookup returns CDR1 SGHNT and CDR2 YYREEE (reference sequence). The junction had 2 bases not matched to a gene; V was cut back by 2 bases and J by 4 bases. The CDR3 region is CASSFRGQGNTIYF. CDR3 coding DNA: TGTGCCAGCAGCTTCAGGGGGCAGGGAAACACCATATATTTT.

CDR3 in amino acids: CASSRGANQPQHF. The CDR3 DNA reads TGTGCCAGCAGTCGGGGGGCCAATCAGCCCCAGCATTTT. The gene calls are TRBV6-5 and TRBJ1-5, with TRBD1 as a possible D gene (6 bases). Per germline, CDR1 MNHEY and CDR2 SVGAGI. Trimming cost V 5 bases and J 3 bases, with 8 bases left between them. This CDR3 has 13 residues.

The V gene is TRBV28, the J gene TRBJ2-7; 11 bases fit TRBD2. After removal of 5 bases from V and 2 bases from J, the junction contained 2 bases not matched to a gene. The germline V gene has CDR1 MDHEN and CDR2 SYDVKM. This CDR3 region has 14 residues. CDR3 sequence reads: CASSPSGGTYEQYF. The CDR3 region has the DNA TGTGCCAGCAGTCCTAGCGGGGGGACCTACGAGCAGTACTTC.

The chain employs TRBV21-1 and TRBJ2-2; whether TRBD1, the table's D call, matches the DNA was not checked. TRBV21-1 is assigned pseudogene status. The CDR3 spans 15 residues. CDR3 sequence: CASSKGPGQAGELFF. The CDR3 coding sequence is TGTGCCAGCAGCAAAGGCCCCGGCCAGGCCGGGGAGCTGTTTTTT.

The count of this clone is one. The rearrangement links TRBV28 to TRBJ2-3, with 7 bases fitting TRBD1. In germline, CDR1 is MDHEN, CDR2 SYDVKM. CDR3 size: 14 residues. V was pared by 6 bases and J by 3 bases, with 6 bases of the junction left unmatched. The CDR3 is CASSDRDTTDTQYF. In DNA, the CDR3 is TGTGCCAGCAGCGACAGGGACACTACAGATACGCAGTATTTT.

The chain uses TRBV6-1 and TRBJ1-1; the D is unclear. Germline loops: CDR1 MNHNS, CDR2 SASEGT. Trimming removed 6 bases at V and 4 bases at J, with 12 bases between. The CDR3 extends over 13 amino acids. The CDR3 reads CASSIDAATEAFF. In nucleotides, the CDR3 is TGTGCCAGCAGCATTGACGCGGCCACTGAAGCTTTCTTT.

The chain links TRBV5-1 to TRBJ2-7; D is unresolved. CDR1 and CDR2 from the germline V gene are SGHRS and YFSETQ. Deletions cut 5 bases from V and 4 bases from J, with 19 bases between. The CDR3 is made up of 15 amino acids. The CDR3 nucleotides are TGCGCCAGCAGGAAAAGCTCCCAGGCTGGGTACGAGCAGTACTTC. Protein: CASRKSSQAGYEQYF.

This chain joins TRBV7-3 and TRBJ2-7, with D possibly being TRBD2 (6 bases). V lost 0 bases and J 3 bases, leaving 9 bases between the germline ends. The CDR3 is 14 amino acids. Germline V gene data show CDR1 as SGHTA and CDR2 as FQGTGA. The CDR3 DNA follows: TGTGCCAGCAGCTTAACTGGGGGGAACTACGAGCAGTACTTC. Its translation is CASSLTGGNYEQYF. Full variable domain (remainder filled in from reference TRBV7-3 and TRBJ2-7): GAGVSQTPSNKVTEKGKYVELRCDPISGHTALYWYRQSLGQGPEFLIYFQGTGAADDSGLPNDRFFAVRPEGSVSTLKIQRTERGDSAVYLCASSLTGGNYEQYFGPGTRLTVT.

V gene TRBV19 combines with J gene TRBJ2-7, with TRBD2 matching over 7 bases. The germline V gene encodes CDR1 LNHDA and CDR2 SQIVND (reference sequence). The CDR3 sequence is 13 residues long. Losses at the gene ends were 0 bases for V and 4 bases for J; bases not matched to a gene: 0. CDR3 region: CASSIEAGYEQYF. In nucleotides, the CDR3 is TGTGCCAGTAGTATAGAAGCGGGGTACGAGCAGTACTTC.

This chain uses TRBV9 with TRBJ2-3; possibly TRBD2 for D (6 bases). Trimming pared 3 bases from V and 1 base from J, leaving 6 bases between. CDR1 is SGDLS, CDR2 YYNGEE, per germline. The CDR3 contains 13 residues. As DNA, the CDR3 is TGTGCCAGCAGCGGGGGGGGCACAGATACGCAGTATTTT. Encoded protein: CASSGGGTDTQYF.

The chain recombines TRBV7-2 with TRBJ2-7, with 10 bases fitting TRBD1. V was pared by 8 bases and J by 0 bases, with 4 bases of the junction left unmatched. From germline, CDR1 is SGHTA and CDR2 FQGNSA. CDR3 size: 14 residues. As DNA, the CDR3 is TGTGCCAGCGGATGGACAGGGGGCTCCTACGAGCAGTACTTC. Residues: CASGWTGGSYEQYF.

The chain recombines TRBV5-6 with TRBJ2-5; 8 bases fit TRBD1. Looked up from germline, CDR1 is SGHDT and CDR2 is YYEEEE. CDR3 size: 15 residues. Trimming cost V 4 bases and J 4 bases; bases outside gene matches: 9. The CDR3 DNA sequence: TGTGCCAGCAGCGAGACGACAGGGGCCGTAGAGACCCAGTACTTC. It yields the protein CASSETTGAVETQYF. Looking up the rest from reference TRBV5-6 and TRBJ2-5 gives the full variable domain: DAGVTQSPTHLIKTRGQQVTLRCSPKSGHDTVSWYQQALGQGPQFIFQYYEEEERQRGNFPDRFSGHQFPNYSSELNVNALLLGDSALYLCASSETTGAVETQYFGPGTRLLVL.

The V and J genes are TRBV5-1 and TRBJ2-2; D might be TRBD1 (6 bases). The length of the CDR3 is 16 residues. Germline CDR1 is SGHRS and CDR2 is YFSETQ. V dropped 1 base and J dropped 5 bases, with 15 bases sitting between them. CDR3 sequence reads: CASSLSQGRGTGELFF. Written as DNA, the CDR3 is TGCGCCAGCAGCTTGTCCCAGGGGCGCGGGACCGGGGAGCTGTTTTTT.

The V and J genes are TRBV25-1 and TRBJ1-4; D not resolved. CDR3 length: 14 residues. V was cut by 1 base and J by 8 bases, with 11 bases left in between. Germline CDR1 is MGHDK and CDR2 is SYGVNS. The CDR3 reads CASSESPRHEKLFF. The CDR3 bases are TGTGCCAGCAGTGAATCCCCCCGACACGAAAAACTGTTTTTT.

The chain uses TRBV9 and TRBJ2-5; 10 positions match TRBD2. Unmatched junction bases numbered 0, after V lost 7 bases and J lost 3 bases. This CDR3 contains 12 residues. Germline-derived CDR1 and CDR2 are SGDLS and YYNGEE. In DNA, the CDR3 is TGTGCCAGCGGACTAGCGGAAGAGACCCAGTACTTC. Protein sequence: CASGLAEETQYF.

CDR3 residues: CASSTAGTGVVQPQHF. In nucleotides, the CDR3 is TGTGCCAGTAGTACTGCTGGGACAGGGGTAGTTCAGCCCCAGCATTTT. The chain uses TRBV19 and TRBJ1-5; TRBD1 matches 10 bases. The CDR3 has 16 residues. Germline V lookup: CDR1 LNHDA, CDR2 SQIVND (reference sequence). Unmatched junction bases numbered 9, after V lost 4 bases and J lost 6 bases.

Note on this clone: One junction end does not reproduce the germline sequence, and a read error may be involved. The rearrangement uses TRBV7-9 and TRBJ2-7; perhaps TRBD1 as D (5 bases). This CDR3 is built from 13 residues. CDR1 is SEHNR, CDR2 FQNEAQ, per germline (reference sequence). CDR3 residues: CASSSATGYEQYF. CDR3 sequence (DNA): TGTGCCAGCAGCTCAGCTACAGGATACGAGCAGTACTTT.

A remark on this clone: Other DNA sequences within the sample encode an identical CDR3. The CDR3, as DNA: TGTGCCAGCAGTTTACAGGGTTACGAGCAGTACTTC. Residues: CASSLQGYEQYF. The gene calls are TRBV28 and TRBJ2-7, with D perhaps TRBD1 (5 bases). Trimming pared 2 bases from V and 4 bases from J, leaving 6 bases between. The CDR3 has 12 amino acids. CDR1 MDHEN and CDR2 SYDVKM come from the germline V gene.

This chain uses TRBV11-2 with TRBJ2-7; possible D gene TRBD1, 6 bases. Germline CDR1 is SGHAT and CDR2 is FQNNGV. CDR3 length: 14 residues. V was shortened by 3 bases and J by 3 bases, with 12 bases between the two germline ends. CDR3 residues: CASSFTTGIYEQYF. CDR3 DNA: TGTGCCAGCAGCTTTACCACAGGGATCTACGAGCAGTACTTC.

The chain employs TRBV6-1 and TRBJ1-6; tentative D call: TRBD1 (6 bases). The CDR3 consists of 16 residues. The germline V gene encodes CDR1 MNHNS and CDR2 SASEGT. V was trimmed by 2 bases and J by 10 bases, leaving 18 bases between them. The CDR3 region has the DNA TGTGCCAGCAGTGAAAGGCTGCGGGGGGCTCAATCACCCCTCCACTTT. Its translation is CASSERLRGAQSPLHF.

This chain uses TRBV2 with TRBJ1-2, with TRBD1 identical over 7 bases. The junction had 3 bases not matched to a gene; V was cut back by 7 bases and J by 4 bases. The CDR3 is 12 amino acids. Germline loops: CDR1 SNHLY, CDR2 FYNNEI. CDR3 bases: TGTGCCAGCAACGACAGGGTCTATGGCTACACCTTC. It yields the protein CASNDRVYGYTF.

This clone was detected only once. The V and J genes are TRBV5-6 and TRBJ2-1; 12 bases are shared with TRBD2. V shed 4 bases, J shed 1 base, and the junction held 3 bases outside the gene matches. Germline V gene data show CDR1 as SGHDT and CDR2 as YYEEEE. The CDR3 contains 16 residues. CDR3 bases: TGTGCCAGCAGCCGACTAGCGGGAGCATCCTACAATGAGCAGTTCTTC. Protein: CASSRLAGASYNEQFF.

The chain is built from TRBV15 and TRBJ1-2, with 9 bases identical to TRBD1. V lost 0 bases and J lost 4; bases outside the gene matches: 3. Germline assignment: CDR1 LNHNV and CDR2 YYDKDF (reference sequence). This CDR3 is 15 amino acids long. The CDR3 reads CATSRETGGGYGYTF. The CDR3 DNA is TGTGCCACCAGCAGAGAGACAGGGGGAGGCTATGGCTACACCTTC.

This clone has a single count. The chain joins TRBV7-6 to TRBJ2-1; 7 nucleotides match TRBD2. Germline V gene lookup returns CDR1 SGHVS and CDR2 FNYEAQ. The trim removed 1 base at V and 1 base at J, leaving 4 bases unmatched. This CDR3 contains 16 residues. CDR3 residues: CASSLGVGGSYNEQFF. The CDR3 DNA reads TGTGCCAGCAGCTTAGGGGTGGGAGGGTCCTACAATGAGCAGTTCTTC.

The chain has TRBV28 and TRBJ1-2, with D possibly matching TRBD1 (6 bases). The CDR3 consists of 13 residues. Between the trimmed V and J ends, which lost 3 bases and 4 bases, there was a span of 9 bases. CDR1 is MDHEN and CDR2 is SYDVKM in the germline V gene. The CDR3 loop is CASSFTRGYGYTF. The CDR3, as DNA: TGTGCCAGCAGTTTTACCAGGGGCTATGGCTACACCTTC.

This chain links TRBV6-5 with TRBJ2-7; D call uncertain. Trimming removed 5 bases at V and 5 bases at J, with 16 bases between. This CDR3 comprises 14 residues. From germline, CDR1 is MNHEY and CDR2 SVGAGI. The CDR3 nucleotides read TGTGCCAGCAGTCCCTCCGTGAGCGTCGACGAGCAGTACTTC. It encodes CASSPSVSVDEQYF.